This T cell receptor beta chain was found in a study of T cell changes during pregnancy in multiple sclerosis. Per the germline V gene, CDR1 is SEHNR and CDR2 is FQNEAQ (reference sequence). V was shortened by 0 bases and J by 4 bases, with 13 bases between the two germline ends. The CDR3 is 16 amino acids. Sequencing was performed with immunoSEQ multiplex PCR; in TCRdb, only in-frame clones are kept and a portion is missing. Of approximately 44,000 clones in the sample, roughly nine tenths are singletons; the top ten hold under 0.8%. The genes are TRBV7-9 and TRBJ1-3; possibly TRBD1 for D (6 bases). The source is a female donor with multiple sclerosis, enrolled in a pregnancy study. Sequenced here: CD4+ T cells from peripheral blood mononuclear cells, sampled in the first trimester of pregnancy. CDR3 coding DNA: TGTGCCAGCAGCTTAGCGCCTGGACAGCAGGGAAACACCATATATTTT. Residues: CASSLAPGQQGNTIYF.